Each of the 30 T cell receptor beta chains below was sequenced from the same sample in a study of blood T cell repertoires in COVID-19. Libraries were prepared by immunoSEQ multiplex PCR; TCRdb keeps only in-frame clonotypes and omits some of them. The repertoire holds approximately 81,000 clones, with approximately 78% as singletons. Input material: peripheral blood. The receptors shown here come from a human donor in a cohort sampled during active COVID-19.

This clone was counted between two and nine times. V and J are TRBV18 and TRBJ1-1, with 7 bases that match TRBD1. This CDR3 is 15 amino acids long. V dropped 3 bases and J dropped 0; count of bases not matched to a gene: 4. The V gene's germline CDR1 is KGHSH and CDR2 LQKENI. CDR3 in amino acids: CASSPDRVMNTEAFF. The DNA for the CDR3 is TGTGCCAGCTCACCTGACAGGGTTATGAACACTGAAGCTTTCTTT.

CDR3 DNA: TGTGCCAGCAGCTGGACAGGGGGCACTGAAGCTTTCTTT. Amino acids: CASSWTGGTEAFF. The chain couples TRBV11-2 to TRBJ1-1; 10 nucleotides align to TRBD1. CDR1 SGHAT and CDR2 FQNNGV come from the germline V gene. V lost 4 bases to trimming and J lost 4 bases; unmatched junction nucleotides: 0. The CDR3 is 13 residues long.

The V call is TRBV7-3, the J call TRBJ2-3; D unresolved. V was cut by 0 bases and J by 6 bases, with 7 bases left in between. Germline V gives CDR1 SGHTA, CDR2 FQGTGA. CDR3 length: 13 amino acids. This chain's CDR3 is CASSLTAADTQYF. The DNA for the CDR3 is TGTGCCAGCAGCTTAACGGCGGCGGATACGCAGTATTTT.

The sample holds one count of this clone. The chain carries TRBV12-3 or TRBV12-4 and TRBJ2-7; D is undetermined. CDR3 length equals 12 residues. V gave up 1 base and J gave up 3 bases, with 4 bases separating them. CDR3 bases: TGTGCCAGCAGTTTAGGCAGCTACGAGCAGTACTTC. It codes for CASSLGSYEQYF.

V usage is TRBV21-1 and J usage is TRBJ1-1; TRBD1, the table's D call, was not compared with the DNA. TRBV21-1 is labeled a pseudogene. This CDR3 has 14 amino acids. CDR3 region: CASSLYAPGHQAFF. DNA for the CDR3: TGTGCCAGCAGCCTATACGCTCCGGGACACCAAGCTTTCTTT.

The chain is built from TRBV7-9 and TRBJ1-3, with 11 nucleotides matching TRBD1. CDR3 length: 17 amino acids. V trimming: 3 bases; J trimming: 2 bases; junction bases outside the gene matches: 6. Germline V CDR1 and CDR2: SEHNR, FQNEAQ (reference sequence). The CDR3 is CASSFGGTGGAGNTIYF. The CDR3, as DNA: TGTGCCAGCAGCTTTGGGGGGACAGGGGGTGCTGGAAACACCATATATTTT. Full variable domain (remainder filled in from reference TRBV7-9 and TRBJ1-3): DTGVSQNPRHKITKRGQNVTFRCDPISEHNRLYWYRQTLGQGPEFLTYFQNEAQLEKSRLLSDRFSAERPKGSFSTLEIQRTEQGDSAMYLCASSFGGTGGAGNTIYFGEGSWLTVV.

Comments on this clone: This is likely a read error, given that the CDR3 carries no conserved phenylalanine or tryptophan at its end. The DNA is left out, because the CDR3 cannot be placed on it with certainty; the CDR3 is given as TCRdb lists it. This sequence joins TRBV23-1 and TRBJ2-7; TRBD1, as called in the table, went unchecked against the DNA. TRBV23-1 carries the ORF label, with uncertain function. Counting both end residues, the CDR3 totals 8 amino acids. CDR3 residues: CASRVGGL.

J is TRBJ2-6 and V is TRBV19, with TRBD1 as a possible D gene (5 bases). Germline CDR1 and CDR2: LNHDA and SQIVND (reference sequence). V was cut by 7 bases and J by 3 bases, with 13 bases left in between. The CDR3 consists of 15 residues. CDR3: CASTTQGVGANVLTF. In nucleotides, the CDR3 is TGTGCCAGTACAACCCAAGGGGTTGGGGCCAACGTCCTGACTTTC. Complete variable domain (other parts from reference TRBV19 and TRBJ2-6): DGGITQSPKYLFRKEGQNVTLSCEQNLNHDAMYWYRQDPGQGLRLIYYSQIVNDFQKGDIAEGYSVSREKKESFPLTVTSAQKNPTAFYLCASTTQGVGANVLTFGAGSRLTVL.

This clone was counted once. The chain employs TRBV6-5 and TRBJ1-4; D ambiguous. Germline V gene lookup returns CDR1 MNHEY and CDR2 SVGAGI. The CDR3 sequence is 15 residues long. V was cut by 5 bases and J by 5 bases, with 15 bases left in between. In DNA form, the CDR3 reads TGTGCCAGCAGTCTTGGATCAGGTTTAAATGAAAAACTGTTTTTT. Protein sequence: CASSLGSGLNEKLFF.

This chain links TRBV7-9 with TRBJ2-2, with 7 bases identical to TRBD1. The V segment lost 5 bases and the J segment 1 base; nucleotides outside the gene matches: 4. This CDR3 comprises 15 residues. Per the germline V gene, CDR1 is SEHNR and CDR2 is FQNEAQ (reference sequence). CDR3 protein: CASSLRQGNTGELFF. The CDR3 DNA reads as TGTGCCAGCAGCCTCAGACAGGGGAACACCGGGGAGCTGTTTTTT.

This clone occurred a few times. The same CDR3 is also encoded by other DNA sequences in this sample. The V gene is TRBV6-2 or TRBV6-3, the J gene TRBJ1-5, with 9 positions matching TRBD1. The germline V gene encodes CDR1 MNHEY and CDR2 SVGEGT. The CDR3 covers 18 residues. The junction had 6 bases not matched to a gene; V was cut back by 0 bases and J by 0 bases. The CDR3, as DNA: TGTGCCAGCAGTTACTCGATAGACAGGGGGGATAGCAATCAGCCCCAGCATTTT. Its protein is CASSYSIDRGDSNQPQHF.

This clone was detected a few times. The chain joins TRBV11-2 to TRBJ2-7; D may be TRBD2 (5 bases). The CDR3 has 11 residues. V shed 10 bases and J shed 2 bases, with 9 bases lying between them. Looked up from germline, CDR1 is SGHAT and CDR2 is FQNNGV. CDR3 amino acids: CATTGAYEQYF. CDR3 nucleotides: TGTGCCACGACCGGGGCCTACGAGCAGTACTTC.

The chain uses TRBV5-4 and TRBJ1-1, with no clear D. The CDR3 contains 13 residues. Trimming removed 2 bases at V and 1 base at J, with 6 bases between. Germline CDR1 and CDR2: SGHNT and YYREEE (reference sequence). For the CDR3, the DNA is TGTGCCAGCAGCTTTGGCCAGAACACTGAAGCTTTCTTT. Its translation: CASSFGQNTEAFF.

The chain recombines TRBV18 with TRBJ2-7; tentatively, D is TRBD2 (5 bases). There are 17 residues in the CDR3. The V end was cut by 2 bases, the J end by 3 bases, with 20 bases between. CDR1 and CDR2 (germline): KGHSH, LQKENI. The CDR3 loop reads CASSPERGGVGLYEQYF. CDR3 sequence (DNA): TGTGCCAGCTCACCAGAACGCGGTGGGGTAGGACTCTACGAGCAGTACTTC.

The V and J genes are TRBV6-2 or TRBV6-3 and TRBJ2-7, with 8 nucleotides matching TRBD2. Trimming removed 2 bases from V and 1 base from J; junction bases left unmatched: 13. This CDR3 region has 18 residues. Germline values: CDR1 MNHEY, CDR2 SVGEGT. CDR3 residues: CASSYDAARGGASYEQYF. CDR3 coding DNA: TGTGCCAGCAGTTACGACGCTGCACGGGGGGGGGCTTCCTACGAGCAGTACTTC.

CDR3 nucleotide sequence: TGTGCCAGCAGCTTGGACGGGGGGGCCCACGAGCAGTACTTC. This encodes CASSLDGGAHEQYF. The rearrangement uses TRBV5-4 and TRBJ2-7; 8 bases line up with TRBD2. The CDR3 runs to 14 residues. The V gene's germline CDR1 is SGHNT and CDR2 YYREEE (reference sequence). V lost 0 bases, J lost 5 bases, and 4 bases stayed unmatched.

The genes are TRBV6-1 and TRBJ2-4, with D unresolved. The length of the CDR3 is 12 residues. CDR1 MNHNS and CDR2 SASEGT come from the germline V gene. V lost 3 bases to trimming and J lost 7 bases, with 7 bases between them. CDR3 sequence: CASSDDGNIQYF. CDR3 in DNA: TGTGCCAGCAGTGATGACGGGAACATTCAGTACTTC.

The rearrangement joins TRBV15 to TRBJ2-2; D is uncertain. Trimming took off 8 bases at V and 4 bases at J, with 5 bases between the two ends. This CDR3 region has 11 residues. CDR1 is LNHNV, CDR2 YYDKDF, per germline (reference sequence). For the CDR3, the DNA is TGTGCCACCCACAGCACCGGGGAGCTGTTTTTT. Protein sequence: CATHSTGELFF.

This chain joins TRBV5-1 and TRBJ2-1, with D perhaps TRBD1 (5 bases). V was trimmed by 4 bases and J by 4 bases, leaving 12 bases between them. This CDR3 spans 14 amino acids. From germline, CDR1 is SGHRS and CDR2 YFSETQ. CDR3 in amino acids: CASSPTETYNEQFF. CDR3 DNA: TGCGCCAGCAGCCCGACAGAAACGTACAATGAGCAGTTCTTC.

CDR3 protein: CASSQEDRGHQPQHF. CDR3 coding DNA: TGCGCCAGCAGCCAAGAGGACAGGGGGCATCAGCCCCAGCATTTT. The V gene is TRBV4-3, the J gene TRBJ1-5, with 11 bases that match TRBD1. The CDR3 has 15 residues. V trimming: 0 bases; J trimming: 5 bases; junction bases outside the gene matches: 0. Germline-derived CDR1 and CDR2 are LGHNA and YSLEER.

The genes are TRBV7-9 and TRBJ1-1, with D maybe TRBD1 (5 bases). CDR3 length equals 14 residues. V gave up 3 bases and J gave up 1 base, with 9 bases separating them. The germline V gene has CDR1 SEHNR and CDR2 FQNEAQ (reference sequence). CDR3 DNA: TGTGCCAGCAGCTTCGAGACAGCGAACACTGAAGCTTTCTTT. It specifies CASSFETANTEAFF.

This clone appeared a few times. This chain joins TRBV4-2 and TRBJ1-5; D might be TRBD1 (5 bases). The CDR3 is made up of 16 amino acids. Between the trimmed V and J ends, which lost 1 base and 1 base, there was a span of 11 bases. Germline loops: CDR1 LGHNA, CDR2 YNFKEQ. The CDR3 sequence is CASSQGLDRSNQPQHF. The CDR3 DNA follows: TGTGCCAGCAGCCAAGGGTTAGACAGAAGCAATCAGCCCCAGCATTTT.

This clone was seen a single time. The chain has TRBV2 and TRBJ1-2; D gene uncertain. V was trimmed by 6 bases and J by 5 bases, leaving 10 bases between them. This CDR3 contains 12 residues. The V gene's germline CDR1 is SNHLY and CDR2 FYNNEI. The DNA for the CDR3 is TGTGCCAGCAGCCCGACACCGTATGGCTACACCTTC. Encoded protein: CASSPTPYGYTF. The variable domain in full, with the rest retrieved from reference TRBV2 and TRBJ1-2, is EPEVTQTPSHQVTQMGQEVILRCVPISNHLYFYWYRQILGQKVEFLVSFYNNEISEKSEIFDDQFSVERPDGSNFTLKIRSTKLEDSAMYFCASSPTPYGYTFGSGTRLTVV.

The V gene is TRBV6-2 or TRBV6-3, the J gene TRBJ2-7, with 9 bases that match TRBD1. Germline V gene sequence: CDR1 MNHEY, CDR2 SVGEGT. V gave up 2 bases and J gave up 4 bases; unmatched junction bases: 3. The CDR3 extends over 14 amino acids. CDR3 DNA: TGTGCCAGCAGTTACCCCGGGACAGGGTACGAGCAGTACTTC. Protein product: CASSYPGTGYEQYF.

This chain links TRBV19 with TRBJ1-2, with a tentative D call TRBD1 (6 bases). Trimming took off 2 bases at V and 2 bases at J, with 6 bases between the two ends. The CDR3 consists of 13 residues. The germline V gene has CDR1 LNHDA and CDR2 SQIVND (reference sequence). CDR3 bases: TGTGCCAGTAGTATAAGGGGGAACTATGGCTACACCTTC. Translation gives CASSIRGNYGYTF.

The CDR3 sequence: CASKLAPGPYEQYF. The CDR3 DNA reads as TGTGCCAGTAAGCTAGCCCCGGGCCCCTACGAGCAGTACTTC. This chain uses TRBV19 with TRBJ2-7, with D possibly matching TRBD2 (5 bases). The CDR3 spans 14 residues. V lost 7 bases and J lost 2, with 15 bases in between. Per the germline V gene, CDR1 is LNHDA and CDR2 is SQIVND (reference sequence).

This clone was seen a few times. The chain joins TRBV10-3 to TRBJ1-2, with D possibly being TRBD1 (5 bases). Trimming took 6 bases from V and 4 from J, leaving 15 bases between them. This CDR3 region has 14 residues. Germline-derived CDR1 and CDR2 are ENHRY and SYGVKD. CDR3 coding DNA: TGTGCCATCAGGGACCAGGGATCGGGCTATGGCTACACCTTC. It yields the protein CAIRDQGSGYGYTF.

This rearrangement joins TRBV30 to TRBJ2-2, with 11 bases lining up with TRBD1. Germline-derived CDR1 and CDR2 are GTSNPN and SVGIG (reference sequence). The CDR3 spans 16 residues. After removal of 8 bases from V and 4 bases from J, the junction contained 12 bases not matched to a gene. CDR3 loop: CAGTGGVLRGTGELFF. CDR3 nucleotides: TGTGCCGGGACAGGGGGAGTCCTCAGGGGCACCGGGGAGCTGTTTTTT.

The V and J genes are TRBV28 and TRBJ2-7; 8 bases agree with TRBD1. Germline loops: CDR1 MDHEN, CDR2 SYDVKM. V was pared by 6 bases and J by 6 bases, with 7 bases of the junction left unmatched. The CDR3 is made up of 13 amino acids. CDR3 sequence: CASRPGQGGEQYF. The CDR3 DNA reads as TGTGCCAGCAGGCCCGGACAGGGAGGCGAGCAGTACTTC.

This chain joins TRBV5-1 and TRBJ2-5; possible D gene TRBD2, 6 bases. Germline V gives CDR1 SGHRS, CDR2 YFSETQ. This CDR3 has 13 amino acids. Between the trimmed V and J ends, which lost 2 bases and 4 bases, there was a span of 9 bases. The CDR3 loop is CASSLAGGETQYF. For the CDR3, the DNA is TGCGCCAGCAGCTTAGCGGGCGGAGAGACCCAGTACTTC.